This T cell receptor beta chain was obtained from a study of identical twins. TCRdb re-derived calls from the 5' RACE reads in MiXCR, one entry per CDR3 protein. The sample holds about 520,000 distinct CDR3 sequences, under 25% seen once. V was trimmed by 4 bases and J by 0 bases, leaving 13 bases between them. The germline V gene encodes CDR1 SEHNR and CDR2 FQNEAQ (reference sequence). The CDR3 spans 16 residues. Another study also made use of these data, one on T cells expressing NK-cell markers. In that study: The TCR beta repertoires were obtained from sorted CD3+CD56+NKG2C+, CD3+CD56+NKG2C- and CD3+CD56-NKG2C+ T cells. Eight donors were sequenced, of whom seven were HCMV-seropositive, while the remaining one was HCMV-seronegative. CD8+ T cells in 5 or 6 donors included dominant NKG2C+ clonotypes at about 1.0-7.5%.

The clonotype comes from a woman between 18 and 29 years old in good health. The source material was CD4+ T cells sorted from blood. The V gene is TRBV7-9, the J gene TRBJ2-1; no firm D call. The DNA for the CDR3 is TGTGCCAGCAGCTCGAACAACAAGAGCTCCTACAATGAGCAGTTCTTC. It is translated as CASSSNNKSSYNEQFF.